This entry features one TCR beta chain sequence. The antigen remains undetermined. These data are taken from a study of T cells in Graves' hyperthyroidism and ophthalmopathy. Study-level background: Peripheral blood was acquired at first diagnosis, ahead of any therapy whatsoever.

Diagnostic decisions used clinical symptoms, serum thyroxine and TRAb, thyroid ultrasound and orbital computed tomography. The blood was taken when hyperthyroidism was first diagnosed, before any ophthalmopathy symptoms showed up. The CDR3 is made up of 15 amino acids. CDR1 and CDR2 from the germline V gene are MDHEN and SYDVKM. V was clipped by 9 bases and J by 5 bases; unmatched bases: 13. TCR beta CDR3 region amplification was performed from RNA transcripts. First-round RT-PCR with HTBI primers amplified the TCR CDR3 region. MiXCR, applied by TCRdb to the multiplex PCR reads, yields one record per CDR3 protein. The sample shows about 290,000 distinct CDR3 sequences, less than 15% of them seen only once. Study-wide findings and caveats: Blood held most thyroid clonotypes expanded above 0.001 frequency.

The rearrangement links TRBV28 to TRBJ2-5; 9 bases fit TRBD1. This receptor was taken from a woman younger than 45 with Graves' hyperthyroidism that later progressed to Graves' ophthalmopathy. Material: blood. CDR3 amino acids: CASGNDGDREETQYF. In nucleotides, the CDR3 is TGTGCCAGTGGAAATGACGGGGACAGGGAGGAGACCCAGTACTTC.